This T cell receptor beta chain came from a study of T cell clones after liver transplantation. Study context: Graft-donor-reactive sequences were compared with third-party-reactive TCRbeta sequences from pre-transplant mixed lymphocyte reactions. Three of eight recipients were HCV-positive; others had non-autoimmune, non-viral indications.

Trimming left V 2 bases short and J 4 bases short, with 6 bases between. This CDR3 is 12 amino acids long. The germline gives CDR1 MNHEY, CDR2 SVGAGI. The repertoire was sequenced with immunoSEQ multiplex PCR; TCRdb's copy has only in-frame clones and lacks some. This sample carries about 80,000 clones, 70% to 85% of them seen once, and the ten largest clones take approximately 0.47%. Study conclusions and caveats: A significant post-transplant drop in circulating graft-donor-reactive CD4 TCRbeta sequences occurred in most of the 8 subjects.

Remarks on this clone: Its specificity is unknown.

The J gene is TRBJ2-7, the V gene TRBV6-5; a possible D gene is TRBD1 (6 bases). The starting material was CD4+ T cells from blood, obtained approximately 45 months after liver transplant. The source of this sequence is a human patient who received a liver transplant. The graft donor may be the source of some T cells. CDR3 in DNA: TGTGCCAGCAGTTACACAGGGTACGAGCAGTACTTC. As protein: CASSYTGYEQYF.